Listed here are 7 T cell receptor beta chains from one sample, sequenced in a study of OX40 agonist ivuxolimab in advanced cancers. Clones were sequenced by immunoSEQ multiplex PCR, and TCRdb holds only the in-frame ones, with some missing. The table includes 60,000 to 90,000 clones, about 86% detected once. The input for sequencing was CD4+ or CD8+ T cells sorted from blood, taken in a trial of the OX40 agonist ivuxolimab. The receptors were gathered from an adult with an advanced solid tumor such as melanoma, head and neck, liver or kidney cancer.

This chain uses TRBV18 with TRBJ2-5; either TRBD1 or TRBD2 may supply D (6 bases each). Trimming cost V 4 bases and J 5 bases, with 20 bases left between them. CDR1 and CDR2 (germline): KGHSH, LQKENI. The CDR3 spans 16 residues. The CDR3, as DNA: TGTGCCAGCTCACAAAAGACCGGGGGCAAGGTGGAGACCCAGTACTTC. Its translation: CASSQKTGGKVETQYF.

The chain combines TRBV5-1 with TRBJ2-1, with TRBD2 identical over 7 bases. This CDR3 is 15 amino acids long. Trimming took 2 bases from V and 5 from J; bases not matched to a gene: 7. Germline V gene lookup returns CDR1 SGHRS and CDR2 YFSETQ. In DNA form, the CDR3 reads TGCGCCAGCAGCTTCCGACTAGCATCCGACAATGAGCAGTTCTTC. Protein: CASSFRLASDNEQFF. Full variable domain (outside the CDR3, taken from reference TRBV5-1 and TRBJ2-1): KAGVTQTPRYLIKTRGQQVTLSCSPISGHRSVSWYQQTPGQGLQFLFEYFSETQRNKGNFPGRFSGRQFSNSRSEMNVSTLELGDSALYLCASSFRLASDNEQFFGPGTRLTVL.

V gene TRBV6-5 combines with J gene TRBJ1-2; 8 bases match TRBD1. Germline CDR1 and CDR2: MNHEY and SVGAGI. J lost 2 bases, V lost 2 bases, and 4 bases had no gene match. This CDR3 has 15 residues. CDR3 in DNA: TGTGCCAGCAGTTACGGGACAGGCTCGAACTATGGCTACACCTTC. Protein: CASSYGTGSNYGYTF.

The rearrangement joins TRBV7-8 to TRBJ2-2; D tentatively reads TRBD1 or TRBD2 (6 bases each). Trimming removed 1 base at V and 2 bases at J, with 17 bases between. CDR1 is SGHVS and CDR2 is FQNEAQ in the germline V gene. This CDR3 contains 18 residues. The CDR3 reads CASSLVGGPYTNTGELFF. The DNA of the CDR3 is TGTGCCAGCAGCTTAGTCGGGGGCCCTTATACCAACACCGGGGAGCTGTTTTTT. Full variable domain (outside the CDR3, taken from reference TRBV7-8 and TRBJ2-2): GAGVSQSPRYKVAKRGQDVALRCDPISGHVSLFWYQQALGQGPEFLTYFQNEAQLDKSGLPSDRFFAERPEGSVSTLKIQRTQQEDSAVYLCASSLVGGPYTNTGELFFGEGSRLTVL.

This sequence joins TRBV5-4 and TRBJ2-2, with 8 bases identical to TRBD2. The CDR3 consists of 15 residues. V was clipped by 3 bases and J by 6 bases; unmatched bases: 7. Germline CDR1 reads SGHNT; CDR2 reads YYREEE (reference sequence). DNA for the CDR3: TGTGCCAGCAGCTCCGGGACTAGTGGGGCCGGGGAGCTGTTTTTT. As protein: CASSSGTSGAGELFF.

V gene TRBV15 combines with J gene TRBJ2-5, with unresolved D. The CDR3 spans 13 residues. Trimming took 6 bases from V and 5 from J, leaving 13 bases between them. The germline V gene has CDR1 LNHNV and CDR2 YYDKDF (reference sequence). The CDR3 nucleotides read TGTGCCACCAGTGTCCAGCTATTCGAGACCCAGTACTTC. This gives the protein CATSVQLFETQYF.

The rearrangement joins TRBV5-4 to TRBJ1-1; unclear D gene. Germline V gives CDR1 SGHNT, CDR2 YYREEE (reference sequence). V was trimmed by 5 bases and J by 1 base, leaving 9 bases between them. This CDR3 comprises 13 residues. The CDR3 loop is CASRNDPNTEAFF. The CDR3 bases are TGTGCCAGCAGGAACGACCCGAACACTGAAGCTTTCTTT. The full variable domain, with the rest looked up from reference TRBV5-4 and TRBJ1-1, is ETGVTQSPTHLIKTRGQQVTLRCSSQSGHNTVSWYQQALGQGPQFIFQYYREEENGRGNFPPRFSGLQFPNYSSELNVNALELDDSALYLCASRNDPNTEAFFGQGTRLTVV.